This TCR beta chain appears in the sequencing data of a study of early T cells in non-severe SARS-CoV-2 infection. Study-wide context: Chains from this unsorted whole-blood bulk RNA could not be paired.

As part of library construction, unique molecular identifiers were attached to individual cDNA molecules. TCRdb fed the 5' RACE reads into MiXCR, producing one record per CDR3 protein. Of 50,000 to 75,000 distinct CDR3 sequences in the sample, 5% to 6.5% were seen once. Germline CDR1 is SQVTM and CDR2 is ANQGSEA. The length of the CDR3 is 18 residues. V lost 3 bases to trimming and J lost 2 bases; unmatched junction nucleotides: 8. This clonotype was seen many times. Its antigen is unidentified. The study's findings and limits: The VDJdb matching leaned toward anti-spike CD8 responses and overlooked private and CD4 specificities.

The TCR comes from an adult who was a healthcare worker with PCR-confirmed SARS-CoV-2 infection or an uninfected control (not recorded which). This material consisted of whole blood, taken at baseline. V gene TRBV29-1 combines with J gene TRBJ2-1; 15 bases are a match to TRBD2. CDR3 coding DNA: TGCAGCGTTGATGGTGGACTAGCGGGAGGGTTCACCTACAATGAGCAGTTCTTC. Translating gives CSVDGGLAGGFTYNEQFF.